This T cell receptor (beta chain) comes out of a study of control samples from healthy donors and cancer patients. TCRdb's table, derived via immunoSEQ multiplex PCR, lists solely in-frame clones and lacks some. The sample includes more than 90,000 clones, roughly 91% seen only once; the top ten take roughly 7.7%. V lost 3 bases and J lost 7; bases outside the gene matches: 2. The CDR3 is 13 residues long. The germline V gene encodes CDR1 SGHTA and CDR2 FQGTGA. This TCR was recovered from a young man in good health. This rearrangement joins TRBV7-3 to TRBJ2-1; 8 bases fit TRBD1. What was sequenced was blood. The CDR3 DNA is TGTGCCAGCAGCTTGGACAGGGTAAATGAGCAGTTCTTC. Protein sequence: CASSLDRVNEQFF.